Listed below are T cell receptor beta chains from one sample, sequenced in a study of cytomegalovirus exposure and HLA in healthy donors. Sequencing was performed with immunoSEQ multiplex PCR; in TCRdb, only in-frame clones are kept and a portion is missing. The repertoire holds some 200,000 clones, with approximately 78% as singletons. Sequences were obtained from PBMCs. Receptor source: a woman under 30 in good health and CMV-seronegative. Each CDR3 is given with its conserved first and last residue. Clone size is shown for a subset of rows, as once, few, many or a class of expanded clone.

V: TRBV19; J: TRBJ2-7; size: .; CDR3: CASSASLTDYEQYF
V: TRBV27; J: TRBJ2-7; size: .; CDR3: CASSFGVEQYF
V: TRBV7-3; J: TRBJ2-3; size: .; CDR3: CASSLVPASTDTQYF
V: TRBV7-7; J: TRBJ2-3; size: .; CDR3: CASSSLGGGDTQYF
V: TRBV6-6; J: TRBJ1-4; size: .; CDR3: CASRPGGAGEKLFF
V: TRBV28; J: TRBJ1-1; size: .; CDR3: CASSYGTANTEAFF
V: TRBV5-1; J: TRBJ2-5; size: .; CDR3: CASSMGPAGETQYF
V: TRBV5-5; J: TRBJ2-7; size: .; CDR3: CASSASRSRSYEQYF
V: TRBV5-1; J: TRBJ1-3; size: .; CDR3: CASSLTGDSGNTIYF
V: TRBV6-1; J: TRBJ2-7; size: .; CDR3: CALGRSGKSYEQYF
V: TRBV30; J: TRBJ2-7; size: .; CDR3: CAWSPGLAVYEQYF
V: TRBV6-6; J: TRBJ1-3; size: .; CDR3: CASRVGQSSGNTIYF
V: TRBV5-1; J: TRBJ2-7; size: .; CDR3: CASSLRDSRAYEQYF
V: TRBV15; J: TRBJ2-7; size: once; CDR3: CATAGGAPSYEQYF
V: TRBV4-1; J: TRBJ1-5; size: .; CDR3: CASSQDDRNQRWSQHF
V: TRBV28; J: TRBJ2-7; size: .; CDR3: CATLGTSYEQYF
V: TRBV27; J: TRBJ2-1; size: .; CDR3: CASSLPAGGLGEQFF
V: TRBV29-1; J: TRBJ2-1; size: .; CDR3: CSVGQVNYNEQFF
V: TRBV6-5; J: TRBJ1-1; size: few; CDR3: CASSKMLNTEAFF
V: TRBV6-5; J: TRBJ2-1; size: .; CDR3: CASRLGGYEQFF
V: TRBV10-3; J: TRBJ2-3; size: .; CDR3: CAISGGGGHTDTQYF
V: TRBV6-5; J: TRBJ2-5; size: .; CDR3: CASSTVPSPPQYF
V: TRBV29-1; J: TRBJ2-5; size: .; CDR3: CSVRQGEETQYF
V: TRBV7-8; J: TRBJ2-3; size: .; CDR3: CASSPTTYTDTQYF
V: TRBV11-3; J: TRBJ2-3; size: .; CDR3: CASSLRQGATDTQYF
V: TRBV27; J: TRBJ2-7; size: .; CDR3: CASSPGQSYEQYF
V: TRBV6-5; J: TRBJ1-3; size: .; CDR3: CASRPSSSGNTIYF
V: TRBV13; J: TRBJ2-3; size: .; CDR3: CASSSSGGTDTQYF
V: TRBV27; J: TRBJ2-7; size: .; CDR3: CASSLLFGQGANEQYF
V: TRBV6-5; J: TRBJ1-4; size: .; CDR3: CASSGGQGAGEKLFF
V: TRBV2; J: TRBJ2-7; size: once; CDR3: CASNRGAWGEQYF
V: TRBV30; J: TRBJ2-7; size: once; CDR3: CAWSGTGDYEQYF
V: TRBV28; J: TRBJ1-2; size: few; CDR3: CASSRQGAYGYTF
V: TRBV7-9; J: TRBJ1-1; size: once; CDR3: CASSFFGNTEAFF
V: TRBV7-9; J: TRBJ1-5; size: .; CDR3: CSSSLEGDFQHF
V: TRBV7-3; J: TRBJ2-1; size: .; CDR3: CASSVTSGRTDEQFF
V: TRBV11-2; J: TRBJ1-3; size: .; CDR3: CASSFALVGSGNTIYF
V: TRBV23-1; J: TRBJ1-2; size: .; CDR3: CASSPPWTASRLYGYTF
V: TRBV27; J: TRBJ2-7; size: .; CDR3: CASSRGTSGRGAYEQYF
V: TRBV21-1; J: TRBJ2-6; size: once; CDR3: CASSKEEDRGNSGANVLTF
V: TRBV7-9; J: TRBJ2-1; size: .; CDR3: CASSPSTSGVWYEQFF
V: TRBV6-1; J: TRBJ2-7; size: .; CDR3: CASSLGGDLYEQYF
V: TRBV6-5; J: TRBJ1-4; size: .; CDR3: CASSYSLGQGNEKLFF
V: TRBV27; J: TRBJ1-5; size: .; CDR3: CASSLWGASFNQPQHF
V: TRBV5-6; J: TRBJ2-1; size: .; CDR3: CASSDSGRARNEQFF
V: TRBV5-1; J: TRBJ2-1; size: .; CDR3: CASSLGLADNEQFF
V: TRBV27; J: TRBJ1-1; size: .; CDR3: CASISRGQGLNTEAFF
V: TRBV10-1; J: TRBJ1-1; size: .; CDR3: CASSESGTGAEAFF
V: TRBV7-2; J: TRBJ2-1; size: .; CDR3: CASSFWTGGDEQFF
V: TRBV6-5; J: TRBJ2-3; size: .; CDR3: CATILGGTDTQYF
V: TRBV6-5; J: TRBJ1-2; size: .; CDR3: CASRPGQGANYGYTF
V: TRBV30; J: TRBJ1-2; size: few; CDR3: CAWSVRHSANYGYTF
V: TRBV18; J: TRBJ2-1; size: .; CDR3: CASSPLGDRFYNEQFF
V: TRBV5-1; J: TRBJ1-1; size: .; CDR3: CASSVFPGHPNAEAFF
V: TRBV5-1; J: TRBJ1-5; size: few; CDR3: CASSWKTATRNQPQHF
V: TRBV15; J: TRBJ1-5; size: .; CDR3: CATSPDRGIYQPQHF
V: TRBV2; J: TRBJ1-2; size: .; CDR3: CASRGQGDGYTF